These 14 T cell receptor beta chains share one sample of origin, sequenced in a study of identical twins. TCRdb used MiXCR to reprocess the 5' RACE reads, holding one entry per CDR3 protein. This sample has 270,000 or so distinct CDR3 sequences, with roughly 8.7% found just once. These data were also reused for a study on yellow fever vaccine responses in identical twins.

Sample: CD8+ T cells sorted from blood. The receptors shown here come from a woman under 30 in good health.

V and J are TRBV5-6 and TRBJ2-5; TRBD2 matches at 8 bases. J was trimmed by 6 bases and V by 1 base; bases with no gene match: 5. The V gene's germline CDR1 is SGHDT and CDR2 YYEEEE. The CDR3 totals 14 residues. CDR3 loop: CASSLPSGGKTQYF. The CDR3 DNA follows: TGTGCCAGCAGCTTGCCTTCGGGGGGGAAGACCCAGTACTTC.

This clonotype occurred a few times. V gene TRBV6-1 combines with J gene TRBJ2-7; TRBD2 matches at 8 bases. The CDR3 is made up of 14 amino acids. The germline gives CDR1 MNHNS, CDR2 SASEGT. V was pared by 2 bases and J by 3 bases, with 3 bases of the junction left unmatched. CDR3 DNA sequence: TGTGCCAGCAGTGAATGGCGGGGGGACTACGAGCAGTACTTC. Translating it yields CASSEWRGDYEQYF.

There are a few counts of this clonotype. CDR3 region: CSADRRTSGYYLDNEQFF. The CDR3 bases are TGCAGTGCGGATCGGCGGACTAGCGGATACTACCTCGACAATGAGCAGTTCTTC. The chain links TRBV20-1 to TRBJ2-1; 10 nucleotides align to TRBD2. The CDR3 has 18 residues. V dropped 6 bases and J dropped 5; count of bases not matched to a gene: 19. The germline gives CDR1 DFQATT, CDR2 SNEGSKA (reference sequence).

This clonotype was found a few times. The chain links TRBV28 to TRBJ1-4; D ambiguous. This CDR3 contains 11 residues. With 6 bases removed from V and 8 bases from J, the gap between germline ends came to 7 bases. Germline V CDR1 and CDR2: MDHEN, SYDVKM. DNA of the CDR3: TGTGCCAGCAGAAAACCCGAAAAACTGTTTTTT. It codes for CASRKPEKLFF.

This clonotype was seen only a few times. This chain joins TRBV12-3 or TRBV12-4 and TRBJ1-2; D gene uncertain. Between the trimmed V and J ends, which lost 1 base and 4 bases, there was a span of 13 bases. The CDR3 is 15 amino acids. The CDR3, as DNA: TGTGCCAGCAGTTTAGATGGCATCCCATCCTATGGCTACACCTTC. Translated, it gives CASSLDGIPSYGYTF.

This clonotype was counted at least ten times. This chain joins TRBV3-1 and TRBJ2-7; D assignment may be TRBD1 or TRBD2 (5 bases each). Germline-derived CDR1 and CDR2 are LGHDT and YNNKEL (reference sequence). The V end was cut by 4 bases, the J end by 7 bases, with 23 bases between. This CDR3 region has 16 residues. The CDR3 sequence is CASSPGVGTPPGEQYF. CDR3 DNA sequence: TGTGCCAGCAGCCCTGGGGTTGGGACCCCACCGGGAGAGCAGTACTTC.

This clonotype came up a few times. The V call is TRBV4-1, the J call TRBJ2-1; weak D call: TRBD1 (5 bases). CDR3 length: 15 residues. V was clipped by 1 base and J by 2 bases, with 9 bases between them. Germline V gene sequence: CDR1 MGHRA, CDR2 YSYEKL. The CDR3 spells CASSQVRVPYNEQFF. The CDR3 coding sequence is TGCGCCAGCAGCCAAGTCAGGGTCCCCTACAATGAGCAGTTCTTC.

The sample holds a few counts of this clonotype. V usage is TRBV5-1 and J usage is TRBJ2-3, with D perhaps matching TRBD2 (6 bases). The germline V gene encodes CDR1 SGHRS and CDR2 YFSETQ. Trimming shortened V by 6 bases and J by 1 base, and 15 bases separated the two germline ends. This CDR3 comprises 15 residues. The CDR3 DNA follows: TGCGCCAGCACCTCGGGGACTCCACGCACAGATACGCAGTATTTT. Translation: CASTSGTPRTDTQYF.

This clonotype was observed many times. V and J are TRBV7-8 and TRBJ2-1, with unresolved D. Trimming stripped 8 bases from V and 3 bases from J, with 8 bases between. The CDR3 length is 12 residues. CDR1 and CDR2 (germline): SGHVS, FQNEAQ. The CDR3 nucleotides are TGTGCCAGCGGGCCAAACTACAATGAGCAGTTCTTC. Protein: CASGPNYNEQFF.

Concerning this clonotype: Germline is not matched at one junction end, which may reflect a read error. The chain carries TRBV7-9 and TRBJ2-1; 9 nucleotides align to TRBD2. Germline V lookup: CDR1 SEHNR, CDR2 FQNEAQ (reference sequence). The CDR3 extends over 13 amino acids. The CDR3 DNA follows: TGTGCCAGCAGCTTAGAAGTAGCGGGAGTACTGATCTTC. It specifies CASSLEVAGVLIF.

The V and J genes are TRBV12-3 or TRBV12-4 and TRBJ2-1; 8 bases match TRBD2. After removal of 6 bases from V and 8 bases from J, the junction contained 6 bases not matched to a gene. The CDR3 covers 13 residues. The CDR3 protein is CASSRGGWDEQFF. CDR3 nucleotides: TGTGCCAGCAGCCGGGGGGGATGGGATGAGCAGTTCTTC.

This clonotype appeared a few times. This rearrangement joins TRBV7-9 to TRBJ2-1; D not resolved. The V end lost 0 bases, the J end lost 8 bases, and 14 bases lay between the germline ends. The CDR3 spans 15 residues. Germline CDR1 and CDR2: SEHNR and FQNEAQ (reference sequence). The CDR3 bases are TGTGCCAGCAGCTTAGCGCCCTCTTTTGGCTATGAGCAGTTCTTC. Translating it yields CASSLAPSFGYEQFF.

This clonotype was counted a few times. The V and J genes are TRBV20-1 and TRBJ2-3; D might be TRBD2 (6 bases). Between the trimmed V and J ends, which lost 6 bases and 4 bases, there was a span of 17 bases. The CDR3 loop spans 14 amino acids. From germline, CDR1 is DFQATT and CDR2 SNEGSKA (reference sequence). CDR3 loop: CSAALGGVADTQYF. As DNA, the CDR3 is TGCAGTGCCGCTCTCGGCGGGGTAGCAGATACGCAGTATTTT.

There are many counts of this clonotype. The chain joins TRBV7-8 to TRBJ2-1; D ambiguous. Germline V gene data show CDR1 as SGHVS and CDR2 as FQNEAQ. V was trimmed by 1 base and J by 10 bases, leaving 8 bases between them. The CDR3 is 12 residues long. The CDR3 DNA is TGTGCCAGCAGCTTAGGTACGGAAGAGCAGTTCTTC. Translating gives CASSLGTEEQFF.